This T cell receptor (beta chain) was retrieved from a study of T cell responses to AZD1222 COVID-19 vaccine. The table came from immunoSEQ multiplex PCR; TCRdb's copy has only in-frame clones and leaves some out. This table holds about 140,000 clones, about 89% found once. The CDR3 runs 16 residues. CDR1 is SGHTA, CDR2 FQGTGA, per germline. The V gene lost 5 bases and the J gene lost 3 bases, with 19 bases spanning the gap. This clone was found once. This sequence originates from an adult who received the MenACWY meningococcal vaccine as a control. The sequenced sample was peripheral blood, obtained 28 days after the second dose of the MenACWY control vaccine. The V gene is TRBV7-3, the J gene TRBJ1-2, with a tentative D call TRBD1 (5 bases). The CDR3 DNA is TGTGCCAGCAGCCTTCGGGGGTCGAACTTTTACTATGGCTACACCTTC. Encoded protein: CASSLRGSNFYYGYTF.